What follows are 21 T cell receptor beta chains derived from one specimen sequenced in a study of blood T cell repertoires in COVID-19. TCRdb keeps only in-frame clones here, not all; method: immunoSEQ multiplex PCR. Here the sample spans tens of thousands of clones, more than 70% being singletons. The specimen was peripheral blood. All receptors derive from a human donor in a cohort sampled during active COVID-19.

The V and J genes are TRBV5-1 and TRBJ1-5; tentative D call: TRBD1 (5 bases). The CDR3 is 15 amino acids. Between the trimmed V and J ends, which lost 0 bases and 4 bases, there was a span of 11 bases. Germline-derived CDR1 and CDR2 are SGHRS and YFSETQ. The CDR3 DNA follows: TGCGCCAGCAGCTTGGAAGCAGGGAAAAATCAGCCCCAGCATTTT. Amino acids: CASSLEAGKNQPQHF.

This rearrangement joins TRBV6-2 or TRBV6-3 to TRBJ2-5; the D gene could be TRBD1 or TRBD2 (6 bases each). Trimming pared 6 bases from V and 1 base from J, leaving 12 bases between. The germline gives CDR1 MNHEY, CDR2 SVGEGT. This CDR3 is 14 amino acids long. CDR3 DNA sequence: TGTGCCAGCAGCCGGGGGCAGGTCCAAGAGACCCAGTACTTC. It yields the protein CASSRGQVQETQYF.

The gene calls are TRBV28 and TRBJ1-4, with D perhaps TRBD1 (5 bases). Per the germline V gene, CDR1 is MDHEN and CDR2 is SYDVKM. V lost 6 bases to trimming and J lost 14 bases, with 19 bases between them. The CDR3 covers 13 residues. The CDR3 protein is CASRIDGHIPLFF. Here the CDR3 DNA reads TGTGCCAGCAGGATAGACGGACACATTCCCCTGTTTTTT.

The chain carries TRBV11-3 and TRBJ2-1; TRBD2 is a possible D gene (5 bases). CDR1 and CDR2 from the germline V gene are SGHNT and YENEEA. V was pared by 3 bases and J by 11 bases, with 11 bases between. The CDR3 runs to 12 residues. CDR3 DNA sequence: TGTGCCAGCAGCTTTCTCGGGGATAAGCAGTTCTTC. The encoded protein is CASSFLGDKQFF.

V is TRBV6-5 and J is TRBJ1-1; D possibly corresponds to TRBD1 (6 bases). V lost 5 bases and J lost 6, with 16 bases in between. Germline V gives CDR1 MNHEY, CDR2 SVGAGI. CDR3 length: 14 residues. The chain's CDR3 is CASSPGQHRPEAFF. CDR3 nucleotide sequence: TGTGCCAGCAGTCCCGGACAGCACAGACCTGAAGCTTTCTTT.

The chain combines TRBV19 with TRBJ1-3, with D hard to call. Per germline, CDR1 LNHDA and CDR2 SQIVND (reference sequence). This CDR3 contains 13 residues. Trimming left V 6 bases short and J 0 bases short, with 6 bases between. The CDR3 sequence: CASRTFSGNTIYF. The DNA for the CDR3 is TGTGCCAGTAGGACTTTCTCTGGAAACACCATATATTTT.

The chain couples TRBV5-1 to TRBJ2-7; TRBD2 might be the D (5 bases). V lost 0 bases to trimming and J lost 3 bases, with 7 bases between them. CDR3 size: 13 residues. Germline CDR1 SGHRS, CDR2 YFSETQ. CDR3 DNA sequence: TGCGCCAGCAGCTTGGCCGAGGGCTACGAGCAGTACTTC. It codes for CASSLAEGYEQYF.

Comment on this clone: This same CDR3 is encoded by further DNA sequences in the sample. This rearrangement joins TRBV18 to TRBJ1-1, with D tentatively TRBD1 (5 bases). V dropped 6 bases and J dropped 1 base, with 9 bases sitting between them. This CDR3 has 13 amino acids. Germline assignment: CDR1 KGHSH and CDR2 LQKENI. Here the CDR3 DNA reads TGTGCCAGCTCCCCGGGGGGGAACACTGAAGCTTTCTTT. Its translation: CASSPGGNTEAFF.

The chain joins TRBV2 to TRBJ1-2; 9 nucleotides line up with TRBD1. The CDR3 length is 14 residues. Looked up from germline, CDR1 is SNHLY and CDR2 is FYNNEI. J lost 2 bases, V lost 6 bases, and 4 bases had no gene match. The DNA of the CDR3 is TGTGCCAGCAGGCTACAGGGGGCGAACTATGGCTACACCTTC. Translating it yields CASRLQGANYGYTF.

This clone was counted between two and nine times. The CDR3 protein is CASSSAGSGREQYF. DNA of the CDR3: TGTGCCAGCAGTTCCGCGGGGAGCGGGAGAGAGCAGTACTTC. V usage is TRBV6-5 and J usage is TRBJ2-7; TRBD2 matches 8 bases. CDR3 length: 14 residues. Trimming at V came to 4 bases and at J to 7 bases, leaving 9 bases not matched to a gene. CDR1 is MNHEY, CDR2 SVGAGI, per germline.

The V call is TRBV5-1, the J call TRBJ2-3; 10 nucleotides align to TRBD2. With 3 bases clipped from V and 3 bases from J, the junction kept 4 bases outside the gene matches. The CDR3 consists of 15 residues. The germline V gene has CDR1 SGHRS and CDR2 YFSETQ. DNA of the CDR3: TGCGCCAGCAGCTCAGGACTAGCGGAAACAGATACGCAGTATTTT. Protein: CASSSGLAETDTQYF.

This chain connects TRBV2 to TRBJ2-5; TRBD2 matches at 7 bases. The germline V gene encodes CDR1 SNHLY and CDR2 FYNNEI. Trimming cost V 9 bases and J 7 bases; bases outside gene matches: 11. The CDR3 is 13 amino acids. The CDR3 loop reads CARASGQAGTQYF. For the CDR3, the DNA is TGTGCCAGGGCTAGCGGCCAGGCGGGGACCCAGTACTTC.

This rearrangement joins TRBV5-1 to TRBJ1-2, with D maybe TRBD1 (5 bases). CDR1 and CDR2 from the germline V gene are SGHRS and YFSETQ. The CDR3 is made up of 12 amino acids. Between the trimmed V and J ends, which lost 5 bases and 3 bases, there was a span of 8 bases. Here the CDR3 DNA reads TGCGCCAGCAGGGACATGGACTATGGCTACACCTTC. It encodes CASRDMDYGYTF.

This rearrangement joins TRBV7-3 to TRBJ2-2; unclear D gene. In germline, CDR1 is SGHTA, CDR2 FQGTGA. This CDR3 region has 16 residues. V shed 0 bases and J shed 4 bases, with 12 bases lying between them. The CDR3 DNA follows: TGTGCCAGCAGCTTAACTGGCCAGGCCCCCACCGGGGAGCTGTTTTTT. This encodes CASSLTGQAPTGELFF.

This clone came up once. V gene TRBV2 combines with J gene TRBJ2-2, with D perhaps TRBD2 (5 bases). There are 15 residues in the CDR3. The V and J ends lost 7 bases and 8 bases respectively, with 20 bases between them. The germline CDR1 and CDR2 sequences are SNHLY and FYNNEI. The CDR3 DNA is TGTGCCAGCACCGAACGGGGAACTGTCAGTGGGGAGCTGTTTTTT. It specifies CASTERGTVSGELFF.

The chain joins TRBV20-1 to TRBJ2-4; TRBD1 might be the D (6 bases). The CDR3 sequence is 11 residues long. Germline values: CDR1 DFQATT, CDR2 SNEGSKA (reference sequence). With 0 bases removed from V and 9 bases from J, the gap between germline ends came to 6 bases. CDR3 sequence reads: CSARDRGIQYF. The DNA for the CDR3 is TGCAGTGCTAGAGACAGGGGCATTCAGTACTTC.

The chain recombines TRBV7-9 with TRBJ2-3; 10 bases align to TRBD1. The germline CDR1 and CDR2 sequences are SEHNR and FQNEAQ (reference sequence). The CDR3 sequence is 15 residues long. Losses at the gene ends were 4 bases for V and 6 bases for J; bases not matched to a gene: 7. The CDR3 region is CASSSIGQGGDTQYF. For the CDR3, the DNA is TGTGCCAGCAGCTCCATCGGACAGGGGGGGGATACGCAGTATTTT.

The chain has TRBV4-1 and TRBJ1-4; possibly TRBD1 for D (6 bases). The CDR3 sequence is 16 residues long. V lost 1 base and J 4 bases, leaving 13 bases between the germline ends. The germline V gene encodes CDR1 MGHRA and CDR2 YSYEKL. The CDR3 protein is CASSQVIGGNNEKLFF. CDR3 in DNA: TGCGCCAGCAGCCAAGTAATAGGGGGAAATAATGAAAAACTGTTTTTT.

The J gene is TRBJ1-3, the V gene TRBV5-4; 10 nucleotides line up with TRBD1. J gave up 3 bases and V 4 bases, and 1 base lay outside the gene matches. Germline-derived CDR1 and CDR2 are SGHNT and YYREEE (reference sequence). This CDR3 has 14 residues. The CDR3 is CASSRDRGGNTIYF. CDR3 DNA sequence: TGTGCCAGCAGCCGGGACAGGGGTGGAAACACCATATATTTT.

V gene TRBV2 combines with J gene TRBJ1-4; D call uncertain. Germline V lookup: CDR1 SNHLY, CDR2 FYNNEI. V was trimmed by 4 bases and J by 6 bases, leaving 12 bases between them. The CDR3 has 14 residues. The CDR3: CASSAFFSDEKLFF. The CDR3 nucleotides are TGTGCCAGCAGTGCGTTTTTTTCTGATGAAAAACTGTTTTTT. Drawing the rest from reference TRBV2 and TRBJ1-4, the complete variable domain is EPEVTQTPSHQVTQMGQEVILRCVPISNHLYFYWYRQILGQKVEFLVSFYNNEISEKSEIFDDQFSVERPDGSNFTLKIRSTKLEDSAMYFCASSAFFSDEKLFFGSGTQLSVL.

This rearrangement joins TRBV28 to TRBJ2-1; 10 bases are shared with TRBD1. The germline gives CDR1 MDHEN, CDR2 SYDVKM. CDR3 length: 17 amino acids. With 3 bases clipped from V and 6 bases from J, the junction kept 11 bases outside the gene matches. The DNA for the CDR3 is TGTGCCAGCAGTTTCCCGGGACAGGGGAGTGTCAGCAATGAGCAGTTCTTC. The encoded protein is CASSFPGQGSVSNEQFF.